This is a list of T cell receptor beta chains from one sample in a study of vaccination effects on CD4 cells after COVID-19. Profiled with immunoSEQ multiplex PCR; TCRdb holds only in-frame clones, not every one. In the table there are roughly 40,000 clones, 55% to 80% of which are singletons. The antigens for these receptors are not known. The sequencing here drew on CD4+ T cells from PBMCs cultured without peptide, taken before COVID-19 vaccination. These receptors originate from a human donor who received a COVID-19 vaccine. Each CDR3 is given with its conserved first and last residue. D genes are given only for firm matches. A clone size is listed for some rows: how often the clone was seen (once, few, many), or a class if it is expanded.

J gene: TRBJ2-3
D gene: -
V gene: TRBV3-1/TRBV3-2
clone size: -
CDR3 DNA: TGTGCCAGCAGCCGACTCAACACAGATACGCAGTATTTT
CDR3 protein: CASSRLNTDTQYF

J gene: TRBJ2-2
D gene: TRBD2
V gene: TRBV5-4
clone size: -
CDR3 DNA: TGTGCCAGCAGCTTTGGCGGGAGATTCGCCGGGGAGCTGTTTTTT
CDR3 protein: CASSFGGRFAGELFF

J gene: TRBJ2-2
D gene: TRBD2
V gene: TRBV5-4
clone size: -
CDR3 DNA: TGTGCCAGCAGCTCCGGGACTAGCGGGAGGACCGGGGAGCTGTTTTTT
CDR3 protein: CASSSGTSGRTGELFF

J gene: TRBJ1-3
D gene: -
V gene: TRBV6-2/TRBV6-3
clone size: -
CDR3 DNA: TGTGCCAGCAGTTACTCTGGAAACACCATATATTTT
CDR3 protein: CASSYSGNTIYF

J gene: TRBJ2-7
D gene: TRBD2
V gene: TRBV7-2
clone size: -
CDR3 DNA: TGTGCCAGCAGACAAGGGGTGGCGGGAGCACTCCTCGATGGCGTGTACTTC
CDR3 protein: CASRQGVAGALLDGVYF

J gene: TRBJ2-2
D gene: TRBD2
V gene: TRBV6-2/TRBV6-3
clone size: -
CDR3 DNA: TGTGCCAGCAGTAACGGACCGGGACTAGCGGGGGGAGCGAACACCGGGGAGCTGTTTTTT
CDR3 protein: CASSNGPGLAGGANTGELFF

J gene: TRBJ2-2
D gene: -
V gene: TRBV7-7
clone size: -
CDR3 DNA: TGTGCCAGCAGCTCGGGGAGACTAGTAAACGCCGGGGAGCTGTTTTTT
CDR3 protein: CASSSGRLVNAGELFF

J gene: TRBJ2-3
D gene: TRBD1
V gene: TRBV5-1
clone size: -
CDR3 DNA: TGCGCCAGCAGCTTGGGGACAGGGGGAGGAACAGATACGCAGTATTTT
CDR3 protein: CASSLGTGGGTDTQYF

J gene: TRBJ2-3
D gene: -
V gene: TRBV4-2
clone size: -
CDR3 DNA: TGTGCCAGCAGCCAAGAATACACAGATACGCAGTATTTT
CDR3 protein: CASSQEYTDTQYF

J gene: TRBJ2-3
D gene: -
V gene: TRBV30
clone size: -
CDR3 DNA: TGTGCCTGGAGTGTCCAAGGGGATACGCAGTATTTT
CDR3 protein: CAWSVQGDTQYF

J gene: TRBJ1-2
D gene: TRBD1
V gene: TRBV5-4
clone size: -
CDR3 DNA: TGTGCCAGCAGCTTGTATAAGACAGGGAACTATGGCTACACCTTC
CDR3 protein: CASSLYKTGNYGYTF

J gene: TRBJ1-1
D gene: -
V gene: TRBV5-1
clone size: -
CDR3 DNA: TGCGCCAGCAGCTTATCCGGGGTTGGGACTGAAGCTTTCTTT
CDR3 protein: CASSLSGVGTEAFF

J gene: TRBJ1-4
D gene: TRBD1
V gene: TRBV5-8
clone size: -
CDR3 DNA: TGTGCCAGCAGCTTGGACGGGACAGGGGGGAATGAAAAACTGTTTTTT
CDR3 protein: CASSLDGTGGNEKLFF

J gene: TRBJ2-2
D gene: -
V gene: TRBV18
clone size: few
CDR3 DNA: TGTGCCAGCTCACTCCAGGGGACCGGGGAGCTGTTTTTT
CDR3 protein: CASSLQGTGELFF

J gene: TRBJ1-3
D gene: -
V gene: TRBV10-3
clone size: -
CDR3 DNA: TGTGCCATCAGTGAGTCGGGCTCCTCTGGAAACACCATATATTTT
CDR3 protein: CAISESGSSGNTIYF

J gene: TRBJ2-2
D gene: TRBD1
V gene: TRBV7-9
clone size: -
CDR3 DNA: TGTGCCAGCAGGAAAGGGGGCTCGAACACCGGGGAGCTGTTTTTT
CDR3 protein: CASRKGGSNTGELFF

J gene: TRBJ2-3
D gene: TRBD2
V gene: TRBV19
clone size: once
CDR3 DNA: TGTGCCAGTAGTCCTAGCGGACTTAGCACAGATACGCAGTATTTT
CDR3 protein: CASSPSGLSTDTQYF

J gene: TRBJ2-1
D gene: TRBD1
V gene: TRBV19
clone size: -
CDR3 DNA: TGTGCCAGTAGTATGGATTCCGGGACAGGGGGTTACAATGAGCAGTTCTTC
CDR3 protein: CASSMDSGTGGYNEQFF

J gene: TRBJ1-2
D gene: -
V gene: TRBV6-9
clone size: once
CDR3 DNA: TGTGCCAGCAGTTACCATGGCTACACCTTC
CDR3 protein: CASSYHGYTF

J gene: TRBJ1-5
D gene: -
V gene: TRBV2
clone size: few
CDR3 DNA: TGTGCCAGCCGCGTATCCAATCAGCCCCAGCATTTT
CDR3 protein: CASRVSNQPQHF

J gene: TRBJ2-7
D gene: TRBD2
V gene: TRBV19
clone size: -
CDR3 DNA: TGTGCCAGTAGTTTTCTAGCGGGAGACGCCCCGACGGCCTACGAGCAGTACTTC
CDR3 protein: CASSFLAGDAPTAYEQYF

J gene: TRBJ2-7
D gene: -
V gene: TRBV10-1
clone size: -
CDR3 DNA: TGCGCCAGCAGTGATGGGGGGAGCTCCTACGAGCAGTACTTC
CDR3 protein: CASSDGGSSYEQYF

J gene: TRBJ2-7
D gene: TRBD2
V gene: TRBV5-4
clone size: -
CDR3 DNA: TGTGCCAGCAGCTCTCCTCAGACTAGCCCAGAGGGCTACGAGCAGTACTTC
CDR3 protein: CASSSPQTSPEGYEQYF

J gene: TRBJ2-3
D gene: -
V gene: TRBV19
clone size: once
CDR3 DNA: TGTGCCAGTAGTATGCAGGGCACAGATACGCAGTATTTT
CDR3 protein: CASSMQGTDTQYF

J gene: TRBJ2-7
D gene: -
V gene: TRBV21-1
clone size: -
CDR3 DNA: TGTGCCAGCAGCAAAAGGCACTACGAGCAGTACTTC
CDR3 protein: CASSKRHYEQYF

J gene: TRBJ2-7
D gene: -
V gene: TRBV5-1
clone size: -
CDR3 DNA: TGCGCCAGCAGCTTGGATCAGGGAACCTACGAGCAGTACTTC
CDR3 protein: CASSLDQGTYEQYF

J gene: TRBJ2-1
D gene: TRBD2
V gene: TRBV10-1
clone size: once
CDR3 DNA: TGCGCCAGCAGTACTAGCGGGGGATTCAATGAGCAGTTCTTC
CDR3 protein: CASSTSGGFNEQFF

J gene: TRBJ1-3
D gene: -
V gene: TRBV5-1
clone size: few
CDR3 DNA: TGCGCCAGCAGCTTCGGGGAGGACGGAAACACCATATATTTT
CDR3 protein: CASSFGEDGNTIYF

J gene: TRBJ1-6
D gene: TRBD1
V gene: TRBV4-1
clone size: few
CDR3 DNA: TGCGCCAGCAGCCAAGGGGGTGCCTCGACAGGGGCCTCCTATAATTCACCCCTCCACTTT
CDR3 protein: CASSQGGASTGASYNSPLHF

J gene: TRBJ1-1
D gene: -
V gene: TRBV11-2
clone size: once
CDR3 DNA: TGTGCCAGCAGGTTGTCGTACAGGAAGCCCGAGAACACTGAAGCTTTCTTT
CDR3 protein: CASRLSYRKPENTEAFF

J gene: TRBJ2-1
D gene: TRBD1
V gene: TRBV4-1
clone size: -
CDR3 DNA: TGCGCCAGCAGCCAAGATCAACAGGGGGCGCAAAATGAGCAGTTCTTC
CDR3 protein: CASSQDQQGAQNEQFF

J gene: TRBJ2-6
D gene: TRBD2
V gene: TRBV5-1
clone size: -
CDR3 DNA: TGCGCCAGCAGTTCGGAGGGCTATTTTATCGGGGGGGCCTCTGGGGCCAACGTCCTGACTTTC
CDR3 protein: CASSSEGYFIGGASGANVLTF

J gene: TRBJ1-3
D gene: -
V gene: TRBV6-6
clone size: -
CDR3 DNA: TGTGCCAGCAGTCGGGGGCTTGGAAACACCATATATTTT
CDR3 protein: CASSRGLGNTIYF

J gene: TRBJ2-2
D gene: -
V gene: TRBV19
clone size: once
CDR3 DNA: TGTGCCAGTAGTATGGGGGCGTCGAACACCGGGGAGCTGTTTTTT
CDR3 protein: CASSMGASNTGELFF

J gene: TRBJ2-5
D gene: -
V gene: TRBV19
clone size: -
CDR3 DNA: TGTGCCAGTAGTAGAGTTATTGGCAGGGGCCACCAAGAGACCCAGTACTTC
CDR3 protein: CASSRVIGRGHQETQYF

J gene: TRBJ2-1
D gene: -
V gene: TRBV3-1/TRBV3-2
clone size: -
CDR3 DNA: TGTGCCAGCAGCCAAGTCCCCCTAGCTGAGCAGTTCTTC
CDR3 protein: CASSQVPLAEQFF

J gene: TRBJ2-5
D gene: -
V gene: TRBV3-1/TRBV3-2
clone size: -
CDR3 DNA: TGTGCCAGCAGCCCGCCGGGTGAACGAGAGACCCAGTACTTC
CDR3 protein: CASSPPGERETQYF

J gene: TRBJ2-7
D gene: TRBD2
V gene: TRBV7-2
clone size: -
CDR3 DNA: TGTGCCAGCAGCTTTAGCGGGGGACCCTACGAGCAGTACTTC
CDR3 protein: CASSFSGGPYEQYF

J gene: TRBJ2-2
D gene: TRBD1
V gene: TRBV6-4
clone size: -
CDR3 DNA: TGTGCCAGCAGAACCACGACAGGGGCCGGGGAGCTGTTTTTT
CDR3 protein: CASRTTTGAGELFF

J gene: TRBJ2-7
D gene: -
V gene: TRBV10-2
clone size: -
CDR3 DNA: TGCGCCAGCAGTGACCCCAGGCTCCGTGGGGAGCAGTACTTC
CDR3 protein: CASSDPRLRGEQYF

J gene: TRBJ1-1
D gene: -
V gene: TRBV5-1
clone size: -
CDR3 DNA: TGCGCCAGCAGCTTTTCACAGAAGAACACTGAAGCTTTCTTT
CDR3 protein: CASSFSQKNTEAFF

J gene: TRBJ2-7
D gene: -
V gene: TRBV11-2
clone size: -
CDR3 DNA: TGTGCCAGCAGCTCCCAAGGTGGGAGGGACATCTCCTACGAGCAGTACTTC
CDR3 protein: CASSSQGGRDISYEQYF

J gene: TRBJ2-5
D gene: -
V gene: TRBV7-9
clone size: -
CDR3 DNA: TGTGCCAGCAGCTTAATTATGTGGGGGGGCTTAGAGACCCAGTACTTC
CDR3 protein: CASSLIMWGGLETQYF

J gene: TRBJ2-1
D gene: -
V gene: TRBV3-1/TRBV3-2
clone size: -
CDR3 DNA: TGTGCCAGCAGCCACGTGCGAGAGAATGAGCAGTTCTTC
CDR3 protein: CASSHVRENEQFF